This T cell receptor (beta chain) came from a study of T cell responses to AZD1222 COVID-19 vaccine. After removal of 3 bases from V and 1 base from J, the junction contained 7 bases not matched to a gene. Germline V gene data show CDR1 as SGHRS and CDR2 as YFSETQ. The CDR3 loop spans 16 amino acids. A remark on this clone: Its antigen is undetermined.

TCRdb's copy holds only in-frame clones and misses some; the assay was immunoSEQ multiplex PCR. Found here are 95,000 to 150,000 clones, about 90% of them singletons; the top ten hold 9.8%. Whole-study findings and limits: Nearly half of spike-specific TCRs reportedly go after variant regions that carry no mutations.

The receptor was derived from an adult in good health. The specimen comprised peripheral blood, sampled on day 0 of AZD1222 vaccination. J is TRBJ2-3 and V is TRBV5-1; 8 nucleotides line up with TRBD1. CDR3 residues: CASSWQGQARTDTQYF. The CDR3 DNA follows: TGCGCCAGCAGCTGGCAGGGACAGGCCCGCACAGATACGCAGTATTTT.